The T cell receptor beta chain under discussion was sequenced for a study of cytomegalovirus exposure and HLA in healthy donors. The PCR employed 60 Vbeta primers together with 13 Jbeta primers. The data were produced by immunoSEQ multiplex PCR, yet TCRdb's version contains in-frame clones alone and is incomplete. The table has about 200,000 clones, 70% to 80% seen once. This clone appeared a few times. The clonotype originates from a girl aged 2 to 10 in good health and CMV-seronegative. Sequencing was performed on PBMCs.

The CDR3 region has the DNA TGCGCCAGCAGCCAGGGCGGGGATATTAACGAGCAGTACTTC. Translated: CASSQGGDINEQYF. V and J are TRBV5-1 and TRBJ2-5, with D possibly TRBD2 on 6 matching bases. The J call may be in error: the DNA end matches TRBJ2-7 better. Germline V lookup: CDR1 SGHRS, CDR2 YFSETQ. The CDR3 covers 14 residues.